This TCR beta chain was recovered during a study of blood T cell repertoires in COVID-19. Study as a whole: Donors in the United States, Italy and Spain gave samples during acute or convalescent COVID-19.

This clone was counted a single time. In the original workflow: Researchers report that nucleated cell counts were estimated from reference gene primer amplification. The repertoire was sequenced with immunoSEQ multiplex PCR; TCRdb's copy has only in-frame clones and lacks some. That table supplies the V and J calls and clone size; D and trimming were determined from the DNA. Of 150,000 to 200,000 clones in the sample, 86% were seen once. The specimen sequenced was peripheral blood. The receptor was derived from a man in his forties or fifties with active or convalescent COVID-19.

CDR3 sequence reads: CASSQLLSYEQYF. The CDR3 nucleotides read TGTGCCAGCAGCCAATTACTAAGCTACGAGCAGTACTTC. The genes are TRBV3-1 (or the pseudogene TRBV3-2) and TRBJ2-7; unclear D gene. From germline, CDR1 is LGHDT and CDR2 YNNKEL (reference sequence). V dropped 2 bases and J dropped 3 bases, with 8 bases sitting between them. The CDR3 length is 13 residues.